What follows describes a single T cell receptor (beta chain). Its matching antigen is unknown. TCRdb re-called the 5' RACE reads and catalogs CDR3 proteins one per entry, DNA excluded. The sample has hundreds of thousands of distinct CDR3 sequences; the top ten hold roughly 4.2%. This record belongs to a study of T cells expressing NK-cell markers. The germline V gene has CDR1 SGHVS and CDR2 FQNEAQ. This CDR3 comprises 15 residues. Overall study findings and caveats: Dominant NKG2C+ clonotypes accounted for roughly 1.0-8% of CD8+ T cells in six or seven donors. Expanded NKG2C+ T cell clones were not confirmed as HCMV-specific.

The receptor comes from a woman between 18 and 75 years old in good health. Sample: blood T cells: a sorted CD56 or NKG2C T cell subset, CD4+ or CD8+ T cells, or bulk PBMC T cells (not recorded which). The rearrangement uses TRBV7-8 and TRBJ1-6; with no DNA, the TCRdb D assignment of TRBD1 cannot be verified. The CDR3 spells CASSPTGLNNSPLHF. Full variable domain (rest looked up from reference TRBV7-8 and TRBJ1-6): GAGVSQSPRYKVAKRGQDVALRCDPISGHVSLFWYQQALGQGPEFLTYFQNEAQLDKSGLPSDRFFAERPEGSVSTLKIQRTQQEDSAVYLCASSPTGLNNSPLHFGNGTRLTVT.